One and the same sample provided the 24 T cell receptor beta chains below, sequenced in a study of response to subunit inactivated influenza vaccine. TCRdb reprocessed the RT-PCR reads with MiXCR, giving one entry per CDR3 protein. This sample has about 150,000 distinct CDR3 sequences, with about 10% found just once. The source material was CD8+ T cells sorted from PBMCs, sampled approximately 25 months after vaccination. These receptors all stem from a man aged 50 to 69 who received an inactivated influenza vaccine.

This clonotype was observed many times. The genes are TRBV5-1 and TRBJ1-6; possibly TRBD1 for D (6 bases). The CDR3 contains 16 residues. In germline, CDR1 is SGHRS, CDR2 YFSETQ. V was trimmed by 1 base and J by 0 bases, leaving 8 bases between them. The CDR3 reads CASSLTGSSYNSPLHF. CDR3 nucleotide sequence: TGCGCCAGCAGCTTGACAGGGAGCTCCTATAATTCACCCCTCCACTTT.

The table lists this clonotype with a few counts. The chain employs TRBV2 and TRBJ2-2; 9 positions agree with TRBD1. The germline V gene encodes CDR1 SNHLY and CDR2 FYNNEI. CDR3 length: 13 residues. The ends lost 11 bases at V and 7 bases at J; junction bases unmatched: 8. CDR3 region: CAGGQGMHGELFF. CDR3 in DNA: TGTGCCGGGGGACAGGGAATGCACGGGGAGCTGTTTTTT.

This clonotype was observed a few times. The chain uses TRBV10-3 and TRBJ2-5; weak D call: TRBD1 (5 bases). The CDR3 spans 15 residues. Germline CDR1 and CDR2: ENHRY and SYGVKD. V lost 0 bases and J lost 1, with 9 bases in between. DNA for the CDR3: TGTGCCATCAGTGAGTCGAGACAGCCCCAAGAGACCCAGTACTTC. Protein sequence: CAISESRQPQETQYF.

This clonotype was found a few times. J is TRBJ1-5 and V is TRBV12-3 or TRBV12-4; 8 bases agree with TRBD1. V was pared by 6 bases and J by 6 bases, with 7 bases of the junction left unmatched. The CDR3 has 14 residues. The CDR3 DNA reads TGTGCCAGCAGCCCAGGACAGGGAACTCAGCCCCAGCATTTT. Residues: CASSPGQGTQPQHF.

The V and J genes are TRBV6-5 and TRBJ2-5; 10 bases align to TRBD1. CDR1 is MNHEY, CDR2 SVGAGI, per germline. V lost 2 bases to trimming and J lost 5 bases; unmatched junction nucleotides: 5. The CDR3 extends over 15 amino acids. The CDR3 nucleotides are TGTGCCAGCAGTTACGAGGGACAGGGGTGGGAGACCCAGTACTTC. This sequence encodes CASSYEGQGWETQYF.

This clonotype showed up many times. The chain couples TRBV15 to TRBJ1-1, with D unresolved. The CDR3 consists of 12 residues. V shed 3 bases and J shed 1 base, with 3 bases lying between them. Germline CDR1 and CDR2: LNHNV and YYDKDF (reference sequence). CDR3 protein: CATSRENTEAFF. The CDR3 DNA is TGTGCCACCAGCAGGGAGAACACTGAAGCTTTCTTT. The full variable domain, rest sourced from reference TRBV15 and TRBJ1-1, is DAMVIQNPRYQVTQFGKPVTLSCSQTLNHNVMYWYQQKSSQAPKLLFHYYDKDFNNEADTPDNFQSRRPNTSFCFLDIRSPGLGDTAMYLCATSRENTEAFFGQGTRLTVV.

This clonotype has at least ten counts. This chain uses TRBV15 with TRBJ2-2; 7 nucleotides agree with TRBD2. The CDR3 runs 16 residues. The germline V gene encodes CDR1 LNHNV and CDR2 YYDKDF (reference sequence). Trimming removed 5 bases from V and 4 bases from J; junction bases left unmatched: 10. The CDR3 DNA sequence: TGTGCCACCAGCGGTAGCGGGTGGGGGGGCACCGGGGAGCTGTTTTTT. It translates to CATSGSGWGGTGELFF. Full variable domain (remainder filled in from reference TRBV15 and TRBJ2-2): DAMVIQNPRYQVTQFGKPVTLSCSQTLNHNVMYWYQQKSSQAPKLLFHYYDKDFNNEADTPDNFQSRRPNTSFCFLDIRSPGLGDTAMYLCATSGSGWGGTGELFFGEGSRLTVL.

Only a few counts were recorded for this clonotype. The gene calls are TRBV18 and TRBJ2-7; TRBD1 might be the D (5 bases). V was shortened by 6 bases and J by 2 bases, with 17 bases between the two germline ends. Germline V gene data show CDR1 as KGHSH and CDR2 as LQKENI. CDR3 length equals 15 residues. The CDR3: CASSRSQDNPYEQYF. The CDR3 coding sequence is TGTGCCAGCTCCCGAAGCCAGGACAATCCCTACGAGCAGTACTTC.

This clonotype was observed a handful of times. The V gene is TRBV4-3, the J gene TRBJ2-1; 11 bases line up with TRBD2. CDR3 length: 16 amino acids. The germline gives CDR1 LGHNA, CDR2 YSLEER. V lost 0 bases and J lost 4; bases outside the gene matches: 2. DNA of the CDR3: TGCGCCAGCAGCCAAGATAGCGGGAGGGGTTACAATGAGCAGTTCTTC. Its translation is CASSQDSGRGYNEQFF.

The V gene is TRBV7-8, the J gene TRBJ2-1; possibly TRBD2 for D (5 bases). Germline V gives CDR1 SGHVS, CDR2 FQNEAQ. The ends were cut back, 2 bases at V and 5 bases at J, with 13 bases in the middle. The CDR3 spans 15 residues. The CDR3 loop is CASSLSSALDNEQFF. The CDR3 bases are TGTGCCAGCAGCTTATCCTCAGCACTAGACAATGAGCAGTTCTTC.

A few counts support this clonotype. The J gene is TRBJ2-3, the V gene TRBV29-1; 10 positions match TRBD2. V was clipped by 3 bases and J by 5 bases; unmatched bases: 5. The germline V gene encodes CDR1 SQVTM and CDR2 ANQGSEA. The CDR3 has 14 residues. In nucleotides, the CDR3 is TGCAGCGTTGACCTAGCGGGAGTAGGAGATACGCAGTATTTT. Translated, it gives CSVDLAGVGDTQYF.

This clonotype was counted between two and nine times. This chain joins TRBV11-2 and TRBJ2-3; D might be TRBD2 (7 bases). V lost 1 base and J 4 bases, leaving 9 bases between the germline ends. The germline V gene has CDR1 SGHAT and CDR2 FQNNGV. CDR3 length: 14 residues. CDR3 region: CASSLVGGPDTQYF. CDR3 coding DNA: TGTGCCAGCAGCTTAGTGGGGGGGCCAGATACGCAGTATTTT.

The sample holds a few counts of this clonotype. The chain is built from TRBV18 and TRBJ2-3, with 9 bases identical to TRBD1. CDR1 and CDR2 from the germline V gene are KGHSH and LQKENI. The ends lost 4 bases at V and 5 bases at J; junction bases unmatched: 7. This CDR3 is 15 amino acids long. The DNA of the CDR3 is TGTGCCAGCTCACTGTGGGACAGGGCTTTAGATACGCAGTATTTT. Its translation is CASSLWDRALDTQYF.

The CDR3 DNA reads TGTGCCAGCAGTTTAACCGCCGAGACCCAGTACTTC. Protein: CASSLTAETQYF. The chain is built from TRBV12-3 or TRBV12-4 and TRBJ2-5; D remains ambiguous. The V end was cut by 2 bases, the J end by 5 bases, with 6 bases between. The CDR3 spans 12 residues.

This clonotype was counted many times. This sequence joins TRBV12-3 or TRBV12-4 and TRBJ1-2; D is unclear. The CDR3 is made up of 17 amino acids. V gave up 6 bases and J gave up 5 bases, with 25 bases separating them. For the CDR3, the DNA is TGTGCCAGCAGCTATTCAGGTCCGAGTTCCCCGTTTTATGGCTACACCTTC. As protein: CASSYSGPSSPFYGYTF.

The CDR3 DNA is TGCAGTGCTAGCGGGAAAAACTCCTACGAGCAGTACTTC. It yields the protein CSASGKNSYEQYF. J is TRBJ2-7 and V is TRBV20-1, with D perhaps matching TRBD2 (5 bases). The CDR3 spans 13 residues. V was clipped by 3 bases and J by 0 bases, with 9 bases between them. In germline, CDR1 is DFQATT, CDR2 SNEGSKA (reference sequence).

The chain links TRBV15 to TRBJ2-1; the D is unclear. Trimming took off 0 bases at V and 5 bases at J, with 11 bases between the two ends. CDR1 and CDR2 (germline): LNHNV, YYDKDF (reference sequence). The CDR3 covers 15 residues. CDR3 nucleotides: TGTGCCACCAGCAGAGATTGGACCAAAAACAATGAGCAGTTCTTC. It codes for CATSRDWTKNNEQFF.

The rearrangement links TRBV28 to TRBJ2-3; D not certain. Trimming pared 1 base from V and 4 bases from J, leaving 18 bases between. Germline loops: CDR1 MDHEN, CDR2 SYDVKM. The CDR3 covers 17 residues. CDR3 in amino acids: CASSLLSPASIPDTQYF. CDR3 sequence (DNA): TGTGCCAGCAGTTTATTGTCCCCCGCTAGTATCCCAGATACGCAGTATTTT.

This clonotype has a count of ten or more. The CDR3: CASSLGPFNEQFF. CDR3 sequence (DNA): TGCGCCAGCAGCCTTGGTCCTTTCAATGAGCAGTTCTTC. The V gene is TRBV4-1, the J gene TRBJ2-1; D unresolved. Germline CDR1 reads MGHRA; CDR2 reads YSYEKL. V lost 4 bases to trimming and J lost 6 bases, with 10 bases between them. CDR3 length equals 13 residues.

V gene TRBV10-2 combines with J gene TRBJ2-1; the D gene is possibly TRBD2 (5 bases). V was clipped by 6 bases and J by 8 bases, with 14 bases between them. This CDR3 contains 13 residues. Germline lookup yields CDR1 WSHSY and CDR2 SAAADI. CDR3 nucleotides: TGCGCCAGCAGAAGCGGATACAGCGATGAGCAGTTCTTC. It is translated as CASRSGYSDEQFF.

The table lists this clonotype with a few counts. The CDR3 protein is CASSSSIGRAYEQYF. The CDR3 coding sequence is TGTGCCAGCAGCTCGTCAATTGGGAGGGCCTACGAGCAGTACTTC. The chain joins TRBV11-2 to TRBJ2-7; 7 bases are shared with TRBD2. This CDR3 contains 15 residues. With 4 bases clipped from V and 2 bases from J, the junction kept 8 bases outside the gene matches. The germline CDR1 and CDR2 sequences are SGHAT and FQNNGV. Variable domain in full (rest from reference TRBV11-2 and TRBJ2-7): EAGVAQSPRYKIIEKRQSVAFWCNPISGHATLYWYQQILGQGPKLLIQFQNNGVVDDSQLPKDRFSAERLKGVDSTLKIQPAKLEDSAVYLCASSSSIGRAYEQYFGPGTRLTVT.

This clonotype was seen a handful of times. The V gene is TRBV27, the J gene TRBJ2-4; D not certain. CDR1 and CDR2 from the germline V gene are MNHEY and SMNVEV (reference sequence). V was trimmed by 5 bases and J by 0 bases, leaving 8 bases between them. The CDR3 runs 14 residues. CDR3 amino acids: CASSMTLAKNIQYF. The CDR3 region has the DNA TGTGCCAGCAGTATGACCTTAGCCAAAAACATTCAGTACTTC.

Turning to this clonotype: This may be a read error: a much more frequent sequence differs by one nucleotide. The chain has TRBV5-1 and TRBJ2-7; D is unclear. Germline V gene data show CDR1 as SGHRS and CDR2 as YFSETQ. The CDR3 is 18 amino acids. Between the trimmed V and J ends, which lost 1 base and 3 bases, there was a span of 23 bases. CDR3 bases: TGCGCCAGCAGCTTGCCAATCGAAAGGATAGGGTTAAACTACGAGCAGTACTTC. This translates into CASSLPIERIGLNYEQYF.

In its sample, this clonotype was seen once. V and J are TRBV4-2 and TRBJ2-7; 9 bases match TRBD1. Looked up from germline, CDR1 is LGHNA and CDR2 is YNFKEQ. The CDR3 spans 16 residues. The J segment lost 0 bases and the V segment lost 1 base, leaving 4 bases of the junction unmatched. The CDR3 here is CASSQGEDRGSYEQYF. The CDR3 nucleotides read TGTGCCAGCAGCCAAGGGGAGGACAGGGGCTCCTACGAGCAGTACTTC.